This T cell receptor (beta chain) was captured by sequencing in a study of a mutant IDH1 vaccine in newly diagnosed glioma. Time point here: week 5, during vaccination. One vaccine dose held 300 ug of mutant IDH1 20-mer peptide and came with topical imiquimod. Points on this clone: What it binds is not known.

The data were produced by immunoSEQ multiplex PCR, yet TCRdb's version contains in-frame clones alone and is incomplete. This sample has about 38,000 clones, with about 80% found just once. Sequencing was performed on PBMCs, taken from a glioma patient whose treatment included an IDH1 peptide vaccine. This receptor was obtained from a man between 40 and 49 years old with glioma.

The CDR3 spells CASSLWKGQETQYF. CDR3 bases: TGCGCCAGCAGCTTGTGGAAGGGGCAAGAGACCCAGTACTTC. The chain recombines TRBV5-1 with TRBJ2-5; a weak D match, TRBD1 (5 bases). This CDR3 has 14 residues. Germline V lookup: CDR1 SGHRS, CDR2 YFSETQ. V lost 1 base, J lost 2 bases, and 9 bases lay in between.